This TCR beta chain was observed in a study of shared clonotypes between healthy human individuals. The data were produced by immunoSEQ multiplex PCR, yet TCRdb's version contains in-frame clones alone and is incomplete. The sample includes nearly 500,000 clones, about 82% of them seen just once. The V gene's germline CDR1 is SGHTA and CDR2 FQGTGA. Deletions cut 5 bases from V and 2 bases from J, with 11 bases between. The CDR3 extends over 14 amino acids. V and J are TRBV7-3 and TRBJ2-3, with a weak D call TRBD2 (5 bases). This sequence originates from a middle-aged woman in good health. Some clones in this sample may be carry-over from other donors' samples. The source material was PBMCs. CDR3: CASSLQRDTDTQYF. DNA for the CDR3: TGTGCCAGCAGCCTTCAACGGGACACAGATACGCAGTATTTT.